The rows below give T cell receptor beta chains drawn from one sample of a study of cytomegalovirus exposure and HLA in healthy donors. Produced via immunoSEQ multiplex PCR; TCRdb's table is partial and in-frame only. The data contain approximately 140,000 clones, 70% to 90% of them singletons. Sequences were obtained from PBMCs. These receptors were obtained from a boy aged 5-17 years in good health and CMV-seronegative. Both conserved end residues are part of each CDR3. The D gene is left open where the match is weak. Clone size is not always given. Where it is, it says once, few, many or a class for expanded clones.

j_call: TRBJ2-7
v_call: TRBV2
d_call: .
clone_size: .
cdr3_nt: TGTGCCAGCAGTGAGGGCGAGACACCTGTCGAGCAGTACTTC
cdr3_aa: CASSEGETPVEQYF

j_call: TRBJ2-7
v_call: TRBV20-1
d_call: .
clone_size: .
cdr3_nt: TGCAGTGCTGCAACCGGGAGGCAGTACTTC
cdr3_aa: CSAATGRQYF

j_call: TRBJ2-1
v_call: TRBV25-1
d_call: TRBD2
clone_size: .
cdr3_nt: TGTGCCAGCAACAAAGGGGCGGGAGGGCGAGATGAGCAGTTCTTC
cdr3_aa: CASNKGAGGRDEQFF

j_call: TRBJ2-2
v_call: TRBV9
d_call: .
clone_size: .
cdr3_nt: TGTGCCAGCAGCGTAGCTCTAGGGGAGCTGTTTTTT
cdr3_aa: CASSVALGELFF

j_call: TRBJ2-3
v_call: TRBV27
d_call: TRBD2
clone_size: .
cdr3_nt: TGTGCCAGCAGTTTAGGACTAGTCACCGATACGCAGTATTTT
cdr3_aa: CASSLGLVTDTQYF

j_call: TRBJ2-1
v_call: TRBV5-1
d_call: .
clone_size: .
cdr3_nt: TGCGCCAGCAGACAATTAGCGGAGAGCTCCTACAATGAGCAGTTCTTC
cdr3_aa: CASRQLAESSYNEQFF

j_call: TRBJ2-7
v_call: TRBV7-9
d_call: .
clone_size: .
cdr3_nt: TGTGCCAGCAGCTTAGGCTCAACAGGTTCCTACGAGCAGTACTTC
cdr3_aa: CASSLGSTGSYEQYF

j_call: TRBJ2-5
v_call: TRBV5-5
d_call: TRBD2
clone_size: .
cdr3_nt: TGTGCCAGCAGCCCCGGACTAGCGGGGGGGCTGCAAGAGACCCAGTACTTC
cdr3_aa: CASSPGLAGGLQETQYF

j_call: TRBJ2-7
v_call: TRBV11-3
d_call: TRBD2
clone_size: .
cdr3_nt: TGTGCCAGCAGCGCGACTAGCGGGAGCTACGAGCAGTACTTC
cdr3_aa: CASSATSGSYEQYF

j_call: TRBJ2-7
v_call: TRBV5-4
d_call: TRBD2
clone_size: few
cdr3_nt: TGTGCCAGCAGCCATGCGGGGGGGACGACTAGTGACGAGCAGTACTTC
cdr3_aa: CASSHAGGTTSDEQYF

j_call: TRBJ2-5
v_call: TRBV9
d_call: .
clone_size: .
cdr3_nt: TGTGCCAGCAGCGTAGGACTTCCCCAAGAGACCCAGTACTTC
cdr3_aa: CASSVGLPQETQYF

j_call: TRBJ2-1
v_call: TRBV29-1
d_call: .
clone_size: .
cdr3_nt: TGCAGCGTTGGCAACAGAAGATCCAATGAGCAGTTCTTC
cdr3_aa: CSVGNRRSNEQFF

j_call: TRBJ1-4
v_call: TRBV4-3
d_call: .
clone_size: few
cdr3_nt: TGCGCCAGCAGCCTCGACACCTCTGAAAAACTGTTTTTT
cdr3_aa: CASSLDTSEKLFF

j_call: TRBJ1-4
v_call: TRBV18
d_call: .
clone_size: .
cdr3_nt: TGTGCCAGCTCAAATTCGTCTCAGGGAAGCCCTAATGAAAAACTGTTTTTT
cdr3_aa: CASSNSSQGSPNEKLFF

j_call: TRBJ2-1
v_call: TRBV7-8
d_call: TRBD2
clone_size: .
cdr3_nt: TGTGCCAGCACCCCGGCGGGAGCTTTCTCCTACAATGAGCAGTTCTTC
cdr3_aa: CASTPAGAFSYNEQFF

j_call: TRBJ2-7
v_call: TRBV11-2
d_call: .
clone_size: .
cdr3_nt: TGTGCCAGCAGCTTAGCTGCCGGAGAACCGTACGAGCAGTACTTC
cdr3_aa: CASSLAAGEPYEQYF

j_call: TRBJ2-4
v_call: TRBV5-1
d_call: .
clone_size: once
cdr3_nt: TGCGCCAGCACACGGGACACTCTGGCGGCCAAAAACATTCAGTACTTC
cdr3_aa: CASTRDTLAAKNIQYF

j_call: TRBJ1-2
v_call: TRBV6-1
d_call: TRBD1
clone_size: once
cdr3_nt: TGTGCCAGCAGTGAGAGACAGGGAATAGATGGCTACACCTTC
cdr3_aa: CASSERQGIDGYTF

j_call: TRBJ1-6
v_call: TRBV2
d_call: .
clone_size: .
cdr3_nt: TGTGCGCGGGGCGAAACCTATAATTCACCCCTCCACTTT
cdr3_aa: CARGETYNSPLHF

j_call: TRBJ2-1
v_call: TRBV11-3
d_call: TRBD2
clone_size: .
cdr3_nt: TGTGCCAGCAGCCCCGTCCGGGCGGGAGCCTACAATGAGCAGTTCTTC
cdr3_aa: CASSPVRAGAYNEQFF

j_call: TRBJ2-7
v_call: TRBV7-8
d_call: .
clone_size: .
cdr3_nt: TGTGCCAGCAGCTTAGCGCCGAGGGAAAGGGACTACGAGCAGTACTTC
cdr3_aa: CASSLAPRERDYEQYF

j_call: TRBJ1-1
v_call: TRBV30
d_call: .
clone_size: .
cdr3_nt: TGTGCCTGGAGTGTACAGACCAGAAACACTGAAGCTTTCTTT
cdr3_aa: CAWSVQTRNTEAFF

j_call: TRBJ1-5
v_call: TRBV9
d_call: TRBD1
clone_size: few
cdr3_nt: TGTGCCAGCAGCGTGGACAGGGGTCGTCAGCCCCAGCATTTT
cdr3_aa: CASSVDRGRQPQHF

j_call: TRBJ2-7
v_call: TRBV9
d_call: .
clone_size: .
cdr3_nt: TGTGCCAGCAGCGTAGGGCGGGGGCCCAGGGAGCAGTACTTC
cdr3_aa: CASSVGRGPREQYF

j_call: TRBJ2-1
v_call: TRBV27
d_call: TRBD2
clone_size: .
cdr3_nt: TGTGCCAGCAGTTTGGGACTAGCGGGAACGAATGAGCAGTTCTTC
cdr3_aa: CASSLGLAGTNEQFF

j_call: TRBJ1-1
v_call: TRBV5-8
d_call: .
clone_size: few
cdr3_nt: TGTGCCAGCAGCTTGGATTCGGGTTGGTTGTTCACTGAAGCTTTCTTT
cdr3_aa: CASSLDSGWLFTEAFF

j_call: TRBJ1-1
v_call: TRBV5-8
d_call: .
clone_size: .
cdr3_nt: TGTGCCAGCAGCTTAAATGGGGCACAAAACACTGAAGCTTTCTTT
cdr3_aa: CASSLNGAQNTEAFF

j_call: TRBJ1-2
v_call: TRBV2
d_call: TRBD1
clone_size: .
cdr3_nt: TGTGCCAGCAGGAAGAGACAGGGGAACTATGGCTACACCTTC
cdr3_aa: CASRKRQGNYGYTF

j_call: TRBJ2-2
v_call: TRBV11-1
d_call: .
clone_size: once
cdr3_nt: TGTGCCAGCAGCTTAGGGCGGGGGCAGGGGATCGGGGAGCTGTTTTTT
cdr3_aa: CASSLGRGQGIGELFF

j_call: TRBJ2-7
v_call: TRBV5-4
d_call: .
clone_size: once
cdr3_nt: TGTGCCAGCAGCTGGGGGCATTGGGGGTCCTACGAGCAGTACTTC
cdr3_aa: CASSWGHWGSYEQYF

j_call: TRBJ1-1
v_call: TRBV14
d_call: .
clone_size: .
cdr3_nt: TGTGCCAGCAGCTTCCACAGGGAGTACACTGAAGCTTTCTTT
cdr3_aa: CASSFHREYTEAFF

j_call: TRBJ1-2
v_call: TRBV27
d_call: .
clone_size: .
cdr3_nt: TGTGCCAGCAGTTTCGCGGGAACCTTCTATGGCTACACCTTC
cdr3_aa: CASSFAGTFYGYTF

j_call: TRBJ1-4
v_call: TRBV19
d_call: .
clone_size: .
cdr3_nt: TGTGCCAGTAGTATAAGAGGGTGGAGTAATGAAAAACTGTTTTTT
cdr3_aa: CASSIRGWSNEKLFF

j_call: TRBJ2-3
v_call: TRBV5-1
d_call: .
clone_size: .
cdr3_nt: TGCGCCAGCAGCTTGGACGGGTATACGCAGTATTTT
cdr3_aa: CASSLDGYTQYF

j_call: TRBJ2-7
v_call: TRBV7-9
d_call: TRBD1
clone_size: few
cdr3_nt: TGTGCCAGCAGCCACCGGGACAGGGGCCACGAGCAGTACTTC
cdr3_aa: CASSHRDRGHEQYF

j_call: TRBJ2-1
v_call: TRBV25-1
d_call: .
clone_size: .
cdr3_nt: TGTGCCAGCAGTGAATACATCAATGAGCAGTTCTTC
cdr3_aa: CASSEYINEQFF

j_call: TRBJ2-1
v_call: TRBV4-1
d_call: TRBD2
clone_size: .
cdr3_nt: TGCGCCAGCAGCCAATATCCCGGGACTAGCGGGATTGTAGATGAGCAGTTCTTC
cdr3_aa: CASSQYPGTSGIVDEQFF

j_call: TRBJ2-1
v_call: TRBV2
d_call: .
clone_size: .
cdr3_nt: TGTGCCAGCAGTGCCGAACTAGCAGGTGAGCAGTTCTTC
cdr3_aa: CASSAELAGEQFF

j_call: TRBJ1-2
v_call: TRBV10-3
d_call: .
clone_size: .
cdr3_nt: TGTGCCATCAGTGCCCATAAGACAGATCCCTATGGCTACACCTTC
cdr3_aa: CAISAHKTDPYGYTF

j_call: TRBJ2-7
v_call: TRBV30
d_call: TRBD1
clone_size: .
cdr3_nt: TGTGCCTGGGCGAGACAGGGGGTAGGGGAGCAGTACTTC
cdr3_aa: CAWARQGVGEQYF

j_call: TRBJ2-2
v_call: TRBV5-1
d_call: TRBD2
clone_size: once
cdr3_nt: TGCGCCAGCAGCCACGGGACTAGCGGGAGTTACACCGGGGAGCTGTTTTTT
cdr3_aa: CASSHGTSGSYTGELFF

j_call: TRBJ2-2
v_call: TRBV10-3
d_call: .
clone_size: .
cdr3_nt: TGTGCCATCAGTGAGATCGCAGGGGCCGGGGAGCTGTTTTTT
cdr3_aa: CAISEIAGAGELFF

j_call: TRBJ2-3
v_call: TRBV4-1
d_call: .
clone_size: .
cdr3_nt: TGCGCCAGCAGCCAAGTCGGAGTCCGCACAGATACGCAGTATTTT
cdr3_aa: CASSQVGVRTDTQYF

j_call: TRBJ2-7
v_call: TRBV10-3
d_call: TRBD1
clone_size: .
cdr3_nt: TGTGCCATTCAACAGGGGGCGAGCTACGAGCAGTACTTC
cdr3_aa: CAIQQGASYEQYF

j_call: TRBJ2-7
v_call: TRBV5-4
d_call: TRBD2
clone_size: .
cdr3_nt: TGTGCCAGCAGCTCCCTAGCGGGAGGCCCTAACGAGCAGTACTTC
cdr3_aa: CASSSLAGGPNEQYF

j_call: TRBJ2-7
v_call: TRBV6-6
d_call: TRBD2
clone_size: few
cdr3_nt: TGTGCCAGCAGGGACTCTAGCGGGGGCTCCTACGAGCAGTACTTC
cdr3_aa: CASRDSSGGSYEQYF

j_call: TRBJ1-2
v_call: TRBV4-1
d_call: .
clone_size: .
cdr3_nt: TGCGCCAGCAGCGGAGGGTTCCTCGGGGGCTACACCTTC
cdr3_aa: CASSGGFLGGYTF

j_call: TRBJ2-1
v_call: TRBV11-2
d_call: TRBD2
clone_size: .
cdr3_nt: TGTGCCAGCAGCTTAATTCGGGGGGGCAATGAGCAGTTCTTC
cdr3_aa: CASSLIRGGNEQFF

j_call: TRBJ2-7
v_call: TRBV19
d_call: TRBD2
clone_size: .
cdr3_nt: TGTGCCAGTAGTCCGGGGACTAGCGGGATTACCTACGAGCAGTACTTC
cdr3_aa: CASSPGTSGITYEQYF

j_call: TRBJ1-1
v_call: TRBV6-6
d_call: .
clone_size: few
cdr3_nt: TGTGCCAGCAGTTACCGGGGATACACTGAAGCTTTCTTT
cdr3_aa: CASSYRGYTEAFF

j_call: TRBJ2-5
v_call: TRBV7-2
d_call: .
clone_size: .
cdr3_nt: TGTGCCAGCAGCTGGAAGAGAGACAGACGGGAGACCCAGTACTTC
cdr3_aa: CASSWKRDRRETQYF

j_call: TRBJ2-3
v_call: TRBV4-1
d_call: TRBD1
clone_size: .
cdr3_nt: TGCGCCAGCAGCCAAGGGGGTGACAGGGTTCTTAGCACAGATACGCAGTATTTT
cdr3_aa: CASSQGGDRVLSTDTQYF

j_call: TRBJ1-2
v_call: TRBV25-1
d_call: .
clone_size: .
cdr3_nt: TGTGCCAGCAGCCACAGGGTCGGCTACACCTTC
cdr3_aa: CASSHRVGYTF

j_call: TRBJ1-2
v_call: TRBV9
d_call: TRBD1
clone_size: .
cdr3_nt: TGTGCCAGCAGCTCGACAGGGGTCGGCTACACCTTC
cdr3_aa: CASSSTGVGYTF

j_call: TRBJ2-2
v_call: TRBV5-1
d_call: .
clone_size: .
cdr3_nt: TGCGCCAGCAGCTTGGGCGGCCGAAACACCGGGGAGCTGTTTTTT
cdr3_aa: CASSLGGRNTGELFF

j_call: TRBJ2-1
v_call: TRBV5-4
d_call: TRBD2
clone_size: .
cdr3_nt: TGTGCCAGCAGCCCGGGGGGGGGATATGAGCAGTTCTTC
cdr3_aa: CASSPGGGYEQFF

j_call: TRBJ2-7
v_call: TRBV7-3
d_call: .
clone_size: .
cdr3_nt: TGTGCCAGCAGCTCTGGGGGCAACTACGAGCAGTACTTC
cdr3_aa: CASSSGGNYEQYF

j_call: TRBJ2-7
v_call: TRBV19
d_call: .
clone_size: .
cdr3_nt: TGTGCCAGTAGCCCCCGGGGCTCCTACGAGCAGTACTTC
cdr3_aa: CASSPRGSYEQYF